This record looks at one TCR beta chain sequence and its context. The CDR3 runs to 15 residues. Looked up from germline, CDR1 is KGHSH and CDR2 is LQKENI. V was clipped by 6 bases and J by 8 bases; unmatched bases: 13. This table comes from immunoSEQ multiplex PCR, and its TCRdb copy is limited to in-frame clones, with some not included. The data show 170,000 or so clones, around 85% seen once. The data are from a study of blood T cell repertoires in COVID-19. About the study: The United States, Italy and Spain provided the acute and convalescent COVID-19 samples. PBMCs, B-cell-depleted T cells, or T cells provided the cDNA or gDNA that made up the material.

The sample taken for sequencing was peripheral blood. The TCR was taken from a man aged 45 to 65 with active or convalescent COVID-19. This sequence joins TRBV18 and TRBJ1-2, with 9 positions matching TRBD1. The CDR3 loop is CASSAMGTGMRGYTF. CDR3 sequence (DNA): TGTGCCAGCTCTGCAATGGGGACAGGGATGCGGGGCTACACCTTC. The complete variable domain, with remaining parts taken from reference TRBV18 and TRBJ1-2, reads NAGVMQNPRHLVRRRGQEARLRCSPMKGHSHVYWYRQLPEEGLKFMVYLQKENIIDESGMPKERFSAEFPKEGPSILRIQQVVRGDSAAYFCASSAMGTGMRGYTFGSGTRLTVV.